This T cell receptor beta chain was obtained from a study of T cell responses to AZD1222 COVID-19 vaccine. The study's findings and limits: Mostly white British, mostly female donors; authors suggested clonal diversity may be underestimated. Just five or six AZD1222 recipients tested seropositive at baseline.

CDR1 is SGHAT and CDR2 is FQNNGV in the germline V gene. J was trimmed by 3 bases and V by 1 base; bases with no gene match: 3. CDR3 length: 15 residues. Clones were read by immunoSEQ multiplex PCR, and TCRdb kept only the in-frame ones, dropping some. The sample contains around 71,000 clones, nearly 85% of which appear only once. This clone was detected a few times. Its target is not known. The TCR originated in an adult in good health. This chain uses TRBV11-2 with TRBJ1-3; 7 bases match TRBD1. Specimen: peripheral blood, collected on day 0 of AZD1222 vaccination. The DNA of the CDR3 is TGTGCCAGCAGCTTAGCAGGGGGTCTTGGAAACACCATATATTTT. Translating it yields CASSLAGGLGNTIYF.